Shown below are 32 T cell receptor beta chains from a single sample sequenced in a study of control samples from healthy donors and cancer patients. Generated by immunoSEQ multiplex PCR, the TCRdb table keeps only in-frame clones and is missing some. The table includes 150,000 or so clones, roughly 94% detected once. Sequencing was carried out using PBMCs. The receptors shown here come from a man aged 55 to 70 with colorectal cancer.

V usage is TRBV7-2 and J usage is TRBJ1-5, with D possibly being TRBD1 (6 bases). The CDR3 is 15 residues long. Germline values: CDR1 SGHTA, CDR2 FQGNSA. The V and J ends lost 1 base and 6 bases respectively, with 13 bases between them. In DNA, the CDR3 is TGTGCCAGCAGCTTAGACTTTGGAGGGGGTCAGCCCCAGCATTTT. Translating gives CASSLDFGGGQPQHF.

The chain links TRBV10-3 to TRBJ1-2; perhaps TRBD1 as D (6 bases). The germline gives CDR1 ENHRY, CDR2 SYGVKD. Trimming removed 2 bases from V and 4 bases from J, with 17 bases in between. The CDR3 loop spans 16 amino acids. CDR3 in amino acids: CAISETRQVQLYGYTF. The CDR3 DNA is TGTGCCATCAGTGAGACCAGACAGGTTCAGCTCTATGGCTACACCTTC.

The chain recombines TRBV6-5 with TRBJ1-2; 7 bases align to TRBD1. J was trimmed by 0 bases and V by 6 bases; bases with no gene match: 7. The germline CDR1 and CDR2 sequences are MNHEY and SVGAGI. The length of the CDR3 is 15 residues. Written as DNA, the CDR3 is TGTGCCAGCAGCTCCCGGGACAGTGCTAACTATGGCTACACCTTC. This codes for CASSSRDSANYGYTF.

The chain uses TRBV6-5 and TRBJ2-2; a weak D match, TRBD2 (7 bases). CDR1 is MNHEY, CDR2 SVGAGI, per germline. CDR3 size: 15 residues. V lost 7 bases, J lost 4 bases, and 16 bases lay in between. In nucleotides, the CDR3 is TGTGCCAGCACCCCCCGGGGGGCCTTCACCGGGGAGCTGTTTTTT. Its protein product is CASTPRGAFTGELFF.

The V and J genes are TRBV5-1 and TRBJ2-6, with D unclear. V shed 1 base and J shed 2 bases, with 7 bases lying between them. The CDR3 spans 15 residues. CDR1 and CDR2 from the germline V gene are SGHRS and YFSETQ. The CDR3 loop is CASSLHGPGANVLTF. DNA of the CDR3: TGCGCCAGCAGCTTGCACGGCCCTGGGGCCAACGTCCTGACTTTC.

V is TRBV6-5 and J is TRBJ2-1, with 10 nucleotides matching TRBD2. The CDR3 spans 13 residues. With 7 bases clipped from V and 8 bases from J, the junction kept 5 bases outside the gene matches. Germline CDR1 is MNHEY and CDR2 is SVGAGI. CDR3: CASMVAGGHEQFF. The CDR3 DNA follows: TGTGCCAGCATGGTAGCGGGGGGCCATGAGCAGTTCTTC.

V is TRBV7-9 and J is TRBJ1-3, with no clear D. In germline, CDR1 is SEHNR, CDR2 FQNEAQ (reference sequence). Trimming took 2 bases from V and 0 from J, leaving 8 bases between them. This CDR3 is built from 15 residues. CDR3 sequence: CASSLMDISGNTIYF. For the CDR3, the DNA is TGTGCCAGCAGCTTAATGGATATCTCTGGAAACACCATATATTTT.

The rearrangement links TRBV6-6 to TRBJ1-6; D is undetermined. This CDR3 is built from 13 residues. Germline CDR1 is MNHNY and CDR2 is SVGAGI (reference sequence). The germline V and J ends were trimmed by 3 bases and 10 bases, with 10 bases remaining between them. CDR3 sequence: CASSYGGISPLHF. CDR3 bases: TGTGCCAGCAGTTATGGTGGAATATCACCCCTCCACTTT.

This chain joins TRBV5-5 and TRBJ1-4; the D gene is possibly TRBD1 (6 bases). Trimming removed 1 base at V and 2 bases at J, with 12 bases between. Germline V gene data show CDR1 as SGHKS and CDR2 as YYEKEE (reference sequence). The CDR3 totals 16 residues. CDR3 sequence (DNA): TGTGCCAGCAGCTTGCGGGGGGCTTGGACTAATGAAAAACTGTTTTTT. This sequence encodes CASSLRGAWTNEKLFF.

The V call is TRBV6-5, the J call TRBJ1-2, with a weak D call TRBD1 (5 bases). Germline CDR1 reads MNHEY; CDR2 reads SVGAGI. There are 13 residues in the CDR3. With 2 bases removed from V and 5 bases from J, the gap between germline ends came to 9 bases. The CDR3 DNA follows: TGTGCCAGCAGTTACGGGGACGGATATGGCTACACCTTC. It yields the protein CASSYGDGYGYTF.

V and J are TRBV7-9 and TRBJ2-5, with a tentative D call TRBD1 (5 bases). This CDR3 has 15 residues. Germline V lookup: CDR1 SEHNR, CDR2 FQNEAQ (reference sequence). Trimming cost V 5 bases and J 5 bases, with 18 bases left between them. The CDR3 sequence: CASSSQKHKGETQYF. The CDR3 nucleotides read TGTGCCAGCAGCAGCCAGAAGCACAAGGGGGAGACCCAGTACTTC.

This chain links TRBV4-1 with TRBJ1-3; 7 bases align to TRBD1. Unmatched junction bases numbered 0, after V lost 4 bases and J lost 3 bases. CDR1 and CDR2 (germline): MGHRA, YSYEKL. The CDR3 runs 13 residues. The CDR3 spells CASSRDSGNTIYF. Here the CDR3 DNA reads TGCGCCAGCAGCCGGGACAGTGGAAACACCATATATTTT.

This clone was seen only once. The CDR3 loop reads CATSRDRTGANVLTF. The CDR3 DNA reads TGTGCCACCAGCAGAGACAGGACTGGGGCCAACGTCCTGACTTTC. This chain connects TRBV15 to TRBJ2-6; D is unclear. Germline assignment: CDR1 LNHNV and CDR2 YYDKDF (reference sequence). V lost 0 bases to trimming and J lost 2 bases, with 5 bases between them. This CDR3 comprises 15 residues. Complete variable domain (other parts from reference TRBV15 and TRBJ2-6): DAMVIQNPRYQVTQFGKPVTLSCSQTLNHNVMYWYQQKSSQAPKLLFHYYDKDFNNEADTPDNFQSRRPNTSFCFLDIRSPGLGDTAMYLCATSRDRTGANVLTFGAGSRLTVL.

The V and J genes are TRBV19 and TRBJ1-1; D is possibly TRBD1 (6 bases). Germline CDR1 and CDR2: LNHDA and SQIVND (reference sequence). CDR3 length: 13 residues. With 9 bases removed from V and 1 base from J, the gap between germline ends came to 12 bases. CDR3 DNA: TGTGCCAGAAGGGGGGTGTCGAACACTGAAGCTTTCTTT. Its protein is CARRGVSNTEAFF.

The V call is TRBV6-1, the J call TRBJ2-5; 11 nucleotides align to TRBD2. The germline V gene encodes CDR1 MNHNS and CDR2 SASEGT. J was trimmed by 4 bases and V by 3 bases; bases with no gene match: 10. The CDR3 is 17 residues long. The chain's CDR3 is CASSDWASGGLGETQYF. The CDR3 coding sequence is TGTGCCAGCAGTGACTGGGCTAGCGGGGGGTTAGGAGAGACCCAGTACTTC.

The chain combines TRBV7-9 with TRBJ2-4, with D possibly being TRBD1 (5 bases). This CDR3 has 17 residues. Germline lookup yields CDR1 SEHNR and CDR2 FQNEAQ (reference sequence). Deletions cut 1 base from V and 0 bases from J, with 13 bases between. CDR3 sequence reads: CASSLEAGNLAKNIQYF. DNA of the CDR3: TGTGCCAGCAGCTTAGAGGCAGGGAACTTAGCCAAAAACATTCAGTACTTC.

V and J are TRBV27 and TRBJ1-1; D uncertain. Germline lookup yields CDR1 MNHEY and CDR2 SMNVEV (reference sequence). The CDR3 runs 15 residues. Trimming pared 2 bases from V and 3 bases from J, leaving 13 bases between. The CDR3 nucleotides are TGTGCCAGCAGTTTAATAGCCCCCGGGGACACTGAAGCTTTCTTT. It encodes CASSLIAPGDTEAFF.

V is TRBV10-3 and J is TRBJ2-1; 8 nucleotides match TRBD1. The CDR3 runs 15 residues. V was clipped by 2 bases and J by 6 bases; unmatched bases: 6. The germline V gene encodes CDR1 ENHRY and CDR2 SYGVKD. The CDR3 spells CAISEGQGAINEQFF. CDR3 bases: TGTGCCATCAGTGAGGGCCAGGGGGCAATCAATGAGCAGTTCTTC.

The genes are TRBV3-1 (or the pseudogene TRBV3-2) and TRBJ2-2; possibly TRBD1 or TRBD2 for D (6 bases each). CDR3 size: 16 residues. V was shortened by 4 bases and J by 0 bases, with 12 bases between the two germline ends. The germline CDR1 and CDR2 sequences are LGHDT and YNNKEL (reference sequence). The CDR3: CASSPVGGSNTGELFF. As DNA, the CDR3 is TGTGCCAGCAGCCCTGTCGGGGGCTCGAACACCGGGGAGCTGTTTTTT.

The count of this clone is one. The genes are TRBV30 and TRBJ2-5; TRBD2 matches at 15 bases. V lost 2 bases, J lost 5 bases, and 9 bases stayed unmatched. Looked up from germline, CDR1 is GTSNPN and CDR2 is SVGIG (reference sequence). This CDR3 spans 17 amino acids. In nucleotides, the CDR3 is TGTGCCTGGAGTATAGGACTAGCGGGGGGGCGGTATGAGACCCAGTACTTC. Protein: CAWSIGLAGGRYETQYF.

This sequence joins TRBV3-1 (or the pseudogene TRBV3-2) and TRBJ1-4; the match to TRBD1 covers 7 bases. CDR1 LGHDT and CDR2 YNNKEL come from the germline V gene (reference sequence). V shed 4 bases, J shed 6 bases, and the junction held 2 bases outside the gene matches. CDR3 length: 13 residues. CDR3 nucleotides: TGTGCCAGCAGCCGTGGACAGGATGAAAAACTGTTTTTT. It specifies CASSRGQDEKLFF.

The V gene is TRBV9, the J gene TRBJ1-1; possibly TRBD1 for D (5 bases). Per the germline V gene, CDR1 is SGDLS and CDR2 is YYNGEE. CDR3 length: 14 residues. Trimming removed 2 bases at V and 6 bases at J, with 14 bases between. CDR3 bases: TGTGCCAGCAGCGTTTATGGTTCAGGGTCTGAAGCTTTCTTT. Translated: CASSVYGSGSEAFF.

The V call is TRBV3-1 (or the pseudogene TRBV3-2), the J call TRBJ2-7, with 8 bases aligning to TRBD1. Germline CDR1 LGHDT, CDR2 YNNKEL (reference sequence). Losses at the gene ends were 3 bases for V and 10 bases for J; bases not matched to a gene: 5. The CDR3 has 12 amino acids. The CDR3 reads CASSQGDRGQYF. The CDR3 coding sequence is TGTGCCAGCAGCCAGGGCGACAGGGGACAGTACTTC.

The chain recombines TRBV27 with TRBJ1-1; D gene unclear. Trimming took off 3 bases at V and 3 bases at J, with 8 bases between the two ends. The CDR3 sequence is 13 residues long. The germline CDR1 and CDR2 sequences are MNHEY and SMNVEV (reference sequence). CDR3 in DNA: TGTGCCAGCAGTTTCGGGAGCTACACTGAAGCTTTCTTT. This gives the protein CASSFGSYTEAFF.

The chain couples TRBV6-6 to TRBJ1-1, with TRBD1 matching over 8 bases. Germline V lookup: CDR1 MNHNY, CDR2 SVGAGI (reference sequence). The CDR3 covers 12 residues. V dropped 4 bases and J dropped 10; count of bases not matched to a gene: 5. The CDR3 DNA reads as TGTGCCAGCAGTTTACAGGGGGAAGGAGCTTTCTTT. It encodes CASSLQGEGAFF.

V is TRBV6-5 and J is TRBJ1-3; the D is unclear. The ends were cut back, 6 bases at V and 1 base at J, with 4 bases in the middle. Germline CDR1 is MNHEY and CDR2 is SVGAGI. CDR3 size: 12 residues. The CDR3 loop reads CASRGSGNTIYF. DNA of the CDR3: TGTGCCAGCAGGGGGTCTGGAAACACCATATATTTT.

The rearrangement links TRBV10-2 to TRBJ1-6, with TRBD1 as a possible D gene (5 bases). Trimming took off 6 bases at V and 9 bases at J, with 15 bases between the two ends. This CDR3 has 14 residues. Looked up from germline, CDR1 is WSHSY and CDR2 is SAAADI. CDR3 in DNA: TGCGCCAGCAGGGCAGGGAGCGGTGCTTCACCCCTCCACTTT. Translating gives CASRAGSGASPLHF.

This rearrangement joins TRBV6-2 or TRBV6-3 to TRBJ1-1, with 12 bases identical to TRBD1. Germline values: CDR1 MNHEY, CDR2 SVGEGT. The V and J ends lost 6 bases and 6 bases, in that order; junction bases with no gene match: 8. The CDR3 has 15 residues. The CDR3, as DNA: TGTGCCAGCAGCTCCGGGACAGGGGGCGTCGCTGAAGCTTTCTTT. Its protein product is CASSSGTGGVAEAFF.

The V call is TRBV19, the J call TRBJ2-5; D gene uncertain. The CDR3 is 13 amino acids. The germline V and J ends were trimmed by 4 bases and 5 bases, with 11 bases remaining between them. Germline V gene data show CDR1 as LNHDA and CDR2 as SQIVND (reference sequence). CDR3 protein: CASSTGSYETQYF. The CDR3 bases are TGTGCCAGTAGTACGGGCAGCTATGAGACCCAGTACTTC. Full variable domain (outside the CDR3, taken from reference TRBV19 and TRBJ2-5): DGGITQSPKYLFRKEGQNVTLSCEQNLNHDAMYWYRQDPGQGLRLIYYSQIVNDFQKGDIAEGYSVSREKKESFPLTVTSAQKNPTAFYLCASSTGSYETQYFGPGTRLLVL.

This chain joins TRBV2 and TRBJ2-5, with unresolved D. CDR3 length equals 13 residues. Deletions cut 4 bases from V and 4 bases from J, with 10 bases between. Germline assignment: CDR1 SNHLY and CDR2 FYNNEI. This CDR3 reads CASSAQPGETQYF. The CDR3 bases are TGTGCCAGCAGTGCTCAGCCGGGAGAGACCCAGTACTTC.

The chain joins TRBV5-1 to TRBJ2-3; D remains unclear. The V gene lost 3 bases and the J gene lost 1 base, with 9 bases spanning the gap. The germline CDR1 and CDR2 sequences are SGHRS and YFSETQ. The CDR3 sequence is 14 residues long. DNA of the CDR3: TGCGCCAGCAGCTCCCGAGTGGGCACAGATACGCAGTATTTT. Its translation is CASSSRVGTDTQYF. Combining the CDR3 with reference TRBV5-1 and TRBJ2-3 gives the whole variable domain KAGVTQTPRYLIKTRGQQVTLSCSPISGHRSVSWYQQTPGQGLQFLFEYFSETQRNKGNFPGRFSGRQFSNSRSEMNVSTLELGDSALYLCASSSRVGTDTQYFGPGTRLTVL.

CDR3 in amino acids: CASSLASGGNNEQFF. In nucleotides, the CDR3 is TGCGCCAGCAGCTTGGCTAGCGGGGGTAACAATGAGCAGTTCTTC. This chain links TRBV5-1 with TRBJ2-1; 10 bases fit TRBD2. J gave up 5 bases and V 0 bases, and 2 bases lay outside the gene matches. CDR3 length: 15 residues. Germline values: CDR1 SGHRS, CDR2 YFSETQ.